This TCR beta chain was documented in a study of CD8 T cells in ankylosing spondylitis. Study-level findings and limits: In reactive arthritis synovial fluid and blood, some motif variants had been reported before.

CDR1 and CDR2 (germline): SGHRS, YFSETQ. After removal of 0 bases from V and 4 bases from J, the junction contained 5 bases not matched to a gene. This CDR3 has 15 amino acids. This clonotype was observed many times. No antigen is known for it. Each CDR3 protein is one row after TCRdb ran MiXCR on the 5' RACE reads. The repertoire includes approximately 220,000 distinct CDR3 sequences, about 10% of them detected once, and 21% sits in the top ten. This TCR was sampled from a male donor with ankylosing spondylitis or in good health (not recorded which). Sequencing was carried out using blood, either unsorted or a sorted T cell fraction (not recorded which). This chain connects TRBV5-1 to TRBJ1-2; TRBD1 aligns across 8 bases. CDR3 nucleotides: TGCGCCAGCAGCTTGGCCTCGACAGGGGCCTATGGCTACACCTTC. Translating gives CASSLASTGAYGYTF.